This T cell receptor (beta chain) was sequenced for a study of human T cells and chemical hapten exposure. V was pared by 0 bases and J by 3 bases, with 8 bases of the junction left unmatched. CDR1 and CDR2 from the germline V gene are SGHAT and FQNNGV. This CDR3 is built from 17 residues. In this sample, this clonotype turned up many times. Time point of the sample: patch test 3, about 24 weeks after DPC sensitization. Treatment in this sample: therapeutic diphenylcyclopropenone sensitization with weekly scalp DPC. TCRdb re-called the RACE reads through MiXCR, storing one row per CDR3 protein. The profile shows about 82,000 distinct CDR3 sequences, 10% to 15% of them singletons.

The sample was whole blood, taken in connection with sensitization to the hapten diphenylcyclopropenone (DPC). This TCR derives from a woman aged 45-59 years with alopecia areata. Some clones in this sample may be carry-over from other donors' samples. The rearrangement links TRBV11-2 to TRBJ1-2; TRBD1 matches at 9 bases. The CDR3 is CASSLEGDRGTYYGYTF. CDR3 sequence (DNA): TGTGCCAGCAGCTTAGAGGGAGACAGGGGGACCTACTATGGCTACACCTTC. The entire variable domain, with the rest obtained from reference TRBV11-2 and TRBJ1-2, is as follows: EAGVAQSPRYKIIEKRQSVAFWCNPISGHATLYWYQQILGQGPKLLIQFQNNGVVDDSQLPKDRFSAERLKGVDSTLKIQPAKLEDSAVYLCASSLEGDRGTYYGYTFGSGTRLTVV.